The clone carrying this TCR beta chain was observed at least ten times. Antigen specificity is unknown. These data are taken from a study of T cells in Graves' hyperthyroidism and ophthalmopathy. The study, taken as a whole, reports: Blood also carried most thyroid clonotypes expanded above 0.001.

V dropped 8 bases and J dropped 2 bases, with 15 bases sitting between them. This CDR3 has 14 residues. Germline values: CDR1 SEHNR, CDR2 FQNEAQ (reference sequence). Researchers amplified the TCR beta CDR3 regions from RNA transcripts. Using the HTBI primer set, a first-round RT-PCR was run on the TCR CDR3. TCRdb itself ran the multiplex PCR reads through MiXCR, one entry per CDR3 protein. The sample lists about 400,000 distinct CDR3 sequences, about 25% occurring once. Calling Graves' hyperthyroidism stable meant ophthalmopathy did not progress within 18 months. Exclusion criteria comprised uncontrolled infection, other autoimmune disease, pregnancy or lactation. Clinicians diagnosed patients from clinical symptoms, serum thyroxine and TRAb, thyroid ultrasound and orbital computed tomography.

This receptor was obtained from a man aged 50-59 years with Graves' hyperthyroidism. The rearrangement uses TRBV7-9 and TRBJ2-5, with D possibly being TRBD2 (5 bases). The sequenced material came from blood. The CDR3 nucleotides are TGTGCCAGCGGCGAGAGGGTGGGGCAAGAGACCCAGTACTTC. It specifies CASGERVGQETQYF.